This T cell receptor beta chain was documented in a study of tumor-infiltrating lymphocytes in localized non-small cell lung cancer. Findings and limits, study-wide: Different pieces of the same tissue went to different assays, confounding technical variation with intratumor heterogeneity.

In the case of this clone: Its antigen is not identified.

Profiling relied on immunoSEQ multiplex PCR, and the TCRdb table lists in-frame clones only, not all of them. In the table there are 15,000 to 16,000 clones, under 75% of which are singletons. This CDR3 is 15 amino acids long. CDR1 is LNHDA and CDR2 is SQIVND in the germline V gene (reference sequence). Trimming at V came to 6 bases and at J to 1 base, leaving 6 bases not matched to a gene. The chain couples TRBV19 to TRBJ2-3; TRBD2 matches 8 bases. The sequence derives from a human donor with non-small cell lung cancer. Input material: lung tumor tissue. CDR3: CASRRLATRTDTQYF. CDR3 nucleotide sequence: TGTGCCAGTAGGAGACTAGCGACTCGCACAGATACGCAGTATTTT.